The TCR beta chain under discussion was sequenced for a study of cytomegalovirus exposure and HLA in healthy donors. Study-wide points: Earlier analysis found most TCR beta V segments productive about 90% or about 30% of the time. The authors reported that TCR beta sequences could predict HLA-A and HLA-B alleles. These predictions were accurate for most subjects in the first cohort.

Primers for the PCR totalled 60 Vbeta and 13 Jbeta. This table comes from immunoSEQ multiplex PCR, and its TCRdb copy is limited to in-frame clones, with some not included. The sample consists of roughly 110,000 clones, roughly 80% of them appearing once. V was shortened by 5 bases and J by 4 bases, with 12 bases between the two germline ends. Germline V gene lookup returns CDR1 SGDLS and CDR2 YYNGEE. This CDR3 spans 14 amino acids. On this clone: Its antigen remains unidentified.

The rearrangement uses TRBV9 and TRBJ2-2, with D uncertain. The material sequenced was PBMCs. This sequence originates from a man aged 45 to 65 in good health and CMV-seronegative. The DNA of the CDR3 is TGTGCCAGCAGATCCCACCAGTCCACCGGGGAGCTGTTTTTT. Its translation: CASRSHQSTGELFF.